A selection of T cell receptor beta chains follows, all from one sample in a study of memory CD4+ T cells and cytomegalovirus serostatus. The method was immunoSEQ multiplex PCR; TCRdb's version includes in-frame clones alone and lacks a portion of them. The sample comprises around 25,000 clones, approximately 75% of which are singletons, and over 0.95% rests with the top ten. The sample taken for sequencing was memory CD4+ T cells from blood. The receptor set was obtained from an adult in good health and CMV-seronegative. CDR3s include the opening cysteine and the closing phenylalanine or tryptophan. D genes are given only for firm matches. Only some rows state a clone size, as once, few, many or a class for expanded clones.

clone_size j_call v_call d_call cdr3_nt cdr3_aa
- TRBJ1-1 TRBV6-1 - TGTGCCAGCAGTGAACTGAACACGGTAGCTTTCTTT CASSELNTVAFF
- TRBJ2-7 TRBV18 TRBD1 TGTGCCAGCTCACCACCCCCTGGACAGGGGGGCTCCTACGAGCAGTACTTC CASSPPPGQGGSYEQYF
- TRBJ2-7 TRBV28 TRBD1 TGTGCCAGCAGTTTTACAGGGGGTACCTACGAGCAGTACTTC CASSFTGGTYEQYF
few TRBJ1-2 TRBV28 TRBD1 TGTGCCAGCTTCGGGACAGGGACGTATGGCTACACCTTC CASFGTGTYGYTF
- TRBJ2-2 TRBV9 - TGTGCCAGCAGCGTGGGGGGCGCCGGGGGTACCGGGGAGCTGTTTTTT CASSVGGAGGTGELFF
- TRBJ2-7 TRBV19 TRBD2 TGTGCCAGTAGTACACCGACTAGCGGGAGCTCCTACGAGCAGTACTTC CASSTPTSGSSYEQYF
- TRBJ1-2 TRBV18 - TGTGCCAGCTCGCCGCAGGGCCCGGTGTTTACCTTC CASSPQGPVFTF
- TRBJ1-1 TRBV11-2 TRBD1 TGTGCCAGCAGCTTCGGGACAGCTGGGGGCACTGAAGCTTTCTTT CASSFGTAGGTEAFF
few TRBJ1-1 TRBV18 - TGTGCCAGCTGTTGGGAGGAACGATCCGAAGCTTTCTTT CASCWEERSEAFF
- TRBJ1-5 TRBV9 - TGTCGGGCGGGCGGTCTTTATAGCAATCAGCCCCAGCATTTT CRAGGLYSNQPQHF
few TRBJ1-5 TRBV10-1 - TGCGCCAGCAGTGAGTTCTACGACGGAATAAATCAGCCCCAGCATTTT CASSEFYDGINQPQHF
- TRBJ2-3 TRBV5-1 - TGCGCCAGCAGCTCCCCAAACACGGATACGCAGTATTTT CASSSPNTDTQYF
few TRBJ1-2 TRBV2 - TGTGCCAGCAGGCTCAGGGATAACTATGGCTACACCTTC CASRLRDNYGYTF
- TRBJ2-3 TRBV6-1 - TGTGCCAGCAGTGAATTAGAGCGCCAATACACAGATACGCAGTATTTT CASSELERQYTDTQYF
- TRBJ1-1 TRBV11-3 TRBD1 TGTGCCAGCAGCTTAGATAGCCCATCAGACAGACAGGGGTCGGGCACTGAAGCTTTCTTT CASSLDSPSDRQGSGTEAFF
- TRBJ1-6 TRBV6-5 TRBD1 TGTGCCAGCAGAGGGACAGGAGTACCTAATTCACCCCTCCACTTT CASRGTGVPNSPLHF
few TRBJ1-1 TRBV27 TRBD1 TGTGCCAGCAGTCCCTCCCCCCACAGGGGTACTGAAGCTTTCTTT CASSPSPHRGTEAFF
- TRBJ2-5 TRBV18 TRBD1 TGTGCCAGCTCACGGGACAGAAAAGAGACCCAGTACTTC CASSRDRKETQYF